Detailed here is one T cell receptor beta chain. Germline V gene data show CDR1 as LNHNV and CDR2 as YYDKDF (reference sequence). The CDR3 runs to 12 residues. Between the trimmed V and J ends, which lost 1 base and 7 bases, there was a span of 8 bases. This sample was taken from a study of OX40 agonist ivuxolimab in advanced cancers. Repertoires were generated with immunoSEQ multiplex PCR, while TCRdb's copy carries only in-frame clones and drops some. The sample comprises fewer than 55,000 clones, around 84% of which are singletons, and more than 1.5% rests with the top ten. The sequence came from an adult with an advanced solid tumor such as melanoma, head and neck, liver or kidney cancer. The sample in question was CD4+ or CD8+ T cells sorted from blood, obtained in a trial of the OX40 agonist ivuxolimab. The gene calls are TRBV15 and TRBJ2-7, with TRBD2 as a possible D gene (6 bases). CDR3 sequence reads: CATSRAAGEQYF. CDR3 coding DNA: TGTGCCACCAGCAGAGCGGCGGGGGAGCAGTACTTC.